The source of this T cell receptor (beta chain) is a study of T cells after yellow fever vaccination. Study-level points and caveats: Weaker overall, the secondary response nonetheless peaked faster (day 5 versus 15).

MiXCR, run by TCRdb on the 5' RACE reads, gives a single entry per CDR3 protein. Among around 30,000 distinct CDR3 sequences listed, more than 6.5% were seen once. Here the sequenced sample was PBMCs, either bulk or a sorted T-cell subset (CD4+, CD8+, memory, or dextramer-sorted; not recorded which), taken on the day of the first yellow fever vaccination. The source is a man aged 18 to 35 who received the YFV17D yellow fever vaccine.

Here the CDR3 reads CASSLGLAGAPVGTQYF. DNA for the CDR3: TGTGCCAGCAGCTTGGGACTAGCGGGGGCCCCCGTCGGGACCCAGTACTTC. This chain uses TRBV5-4 with TRBJ2-5; TRBD2 matches 12 bases. The V gene end was trimmed by 0 bases and the J gene end by 7 bases; junction bases not matched to a gene: 10. Germline CDR1 and CDR2: SGHNT and YYREEE (reference sequence). This CDR3 region has 17 residues.